This TCR beta chain came from a study of cytomegalovirus exposure and HLA in healthy donors. Points on this clone: Its specificity is not known.

The primer mix had 60 Vbeta and 13 Jbeta primers. Sequencing was performed with immunoSEQ multiplex PCR; in TCRdb, only in-frame clones are kept and a portion is missing. Its table records 25,000 to 40,000 clones. CDR3 length equals 14 residues. V was shortened by 7 bases and J by 4 bases, with 11 bases between the two germline ends. Germline lookup yields CDR1 LNHDA and CDR2 SQIVND (reference sequence). General study results and limits: For presence/absence analyses, sequencing depth was assumed to be roughly uniform across donors. The HLA-A and HLA-B alleles of most subjects were reportedly predicted accurately from TCR beta sequences.

Input material: PBMCs. The sequence derives from a woman between 40 and 55 years old in good health and CMV-seropositive. V gene TRBV19 combines with J gene TRBJ2-6; D gene ambiguous. The chain's CDR3 is CASMAGGGANVLTF. CDR3 nucleotides: TGTGCCAGTATGGCCGGCGGAGGGGCCAACGTCCTGACTTTC.